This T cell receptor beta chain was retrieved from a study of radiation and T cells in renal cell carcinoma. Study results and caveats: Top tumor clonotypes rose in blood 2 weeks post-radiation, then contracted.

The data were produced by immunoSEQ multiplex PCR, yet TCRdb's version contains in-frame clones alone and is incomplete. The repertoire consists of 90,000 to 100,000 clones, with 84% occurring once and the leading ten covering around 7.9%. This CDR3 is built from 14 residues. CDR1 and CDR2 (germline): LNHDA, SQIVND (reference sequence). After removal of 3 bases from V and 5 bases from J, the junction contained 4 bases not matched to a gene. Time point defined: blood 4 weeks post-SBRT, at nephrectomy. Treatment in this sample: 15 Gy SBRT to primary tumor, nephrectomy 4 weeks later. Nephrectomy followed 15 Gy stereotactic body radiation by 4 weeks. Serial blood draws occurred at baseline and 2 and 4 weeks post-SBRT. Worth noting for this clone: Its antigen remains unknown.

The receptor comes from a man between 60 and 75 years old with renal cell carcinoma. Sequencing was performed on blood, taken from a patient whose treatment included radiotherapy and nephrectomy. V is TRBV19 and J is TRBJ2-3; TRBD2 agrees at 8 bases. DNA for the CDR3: TGTGCCAGTAGTATTGGGACTAGTGGAGATACGCAGTATTTT. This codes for CASSIGTSGDTQYF.